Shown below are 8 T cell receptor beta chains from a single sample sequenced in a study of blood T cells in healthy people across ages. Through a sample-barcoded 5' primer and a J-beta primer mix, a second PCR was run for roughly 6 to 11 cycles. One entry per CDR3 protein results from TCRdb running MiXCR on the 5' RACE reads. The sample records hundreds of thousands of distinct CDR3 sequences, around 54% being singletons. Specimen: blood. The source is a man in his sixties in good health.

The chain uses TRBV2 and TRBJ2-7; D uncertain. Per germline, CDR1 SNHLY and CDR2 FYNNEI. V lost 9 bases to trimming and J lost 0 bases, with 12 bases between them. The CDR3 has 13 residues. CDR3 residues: CASHSGSSYEQYF. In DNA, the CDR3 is TGTGCCAGTCACTCGGGTAGCTCCTACGAGCAGTACTTC. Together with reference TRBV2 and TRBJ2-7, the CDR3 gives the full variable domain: EPEVTQTPSHQVTQMGQEVILRCVPISNHLYFYWYRQILGQKVEFLVSFYNNEISEKSEIFDDQFSVERPDGSNFTLKIRSTKLEDSAMYFCASHSGSSYEQYFGPGTRLTVT.

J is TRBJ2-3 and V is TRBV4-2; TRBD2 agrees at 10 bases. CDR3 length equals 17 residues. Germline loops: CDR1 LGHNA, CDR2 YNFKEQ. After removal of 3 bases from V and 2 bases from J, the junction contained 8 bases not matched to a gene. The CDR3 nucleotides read TGTGCCAGCAGCCAGGGAAGCGGGGGGGCGACCACAGATACGCAGTATTTT. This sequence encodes CASSQGSGGATTDTQYF.

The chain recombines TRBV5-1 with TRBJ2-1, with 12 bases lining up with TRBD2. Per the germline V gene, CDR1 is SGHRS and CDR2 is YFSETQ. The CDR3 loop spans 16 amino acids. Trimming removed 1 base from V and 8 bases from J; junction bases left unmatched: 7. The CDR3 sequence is CASSLRSSGGADEQFF. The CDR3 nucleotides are TGCGCCAGCAGCTTGCGGTCTAGCGGGGGGGCAGATGAGCAGTTCTTC.

The CDR3 reads CALRGREEYQETQYF. The CDR3 DNA is TGTGCCCTCCGGGGCAGGGAGGAGTACCAAGAGACCCAGTACTTC. The chain joins TRBV2 to TRBJ2-5, with D possibly being TRBD2 (6 bases). V gave up 11 bases and J gave up 0 bases, with 19 bases separating them. Looked up from germline, CDR1 is SNHLY and CDR2 is FYNNEI. The CDR3 is 15 residues long.

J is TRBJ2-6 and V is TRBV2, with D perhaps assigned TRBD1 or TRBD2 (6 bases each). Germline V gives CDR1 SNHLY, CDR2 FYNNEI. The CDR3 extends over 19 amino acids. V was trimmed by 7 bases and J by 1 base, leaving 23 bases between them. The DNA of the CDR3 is TGTGCCAGCACCCGGGAACAGGGATGGGGGGAATCTGGGGCCAACGTCCTGACTTTC. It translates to CASTREQGWGESGANVLTF.

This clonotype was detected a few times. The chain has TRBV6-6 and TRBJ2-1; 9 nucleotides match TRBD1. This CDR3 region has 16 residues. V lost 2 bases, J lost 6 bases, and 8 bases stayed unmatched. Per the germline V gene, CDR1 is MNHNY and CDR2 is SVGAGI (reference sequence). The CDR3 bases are TGTGCCAGCAGTTACCCCGGGGGGACAGGGCTCAATGAGCAGTTCTTC. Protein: CASSYPGGTGLNEQFF.

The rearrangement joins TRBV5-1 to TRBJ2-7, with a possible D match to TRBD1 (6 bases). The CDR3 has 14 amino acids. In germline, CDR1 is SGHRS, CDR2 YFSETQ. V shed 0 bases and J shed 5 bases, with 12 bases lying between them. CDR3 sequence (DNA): TGCGCCAGCAGCTTGGACAGGGCGAGGGACGAGCAGTACTTC. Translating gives CASSLDRARDEQYF.

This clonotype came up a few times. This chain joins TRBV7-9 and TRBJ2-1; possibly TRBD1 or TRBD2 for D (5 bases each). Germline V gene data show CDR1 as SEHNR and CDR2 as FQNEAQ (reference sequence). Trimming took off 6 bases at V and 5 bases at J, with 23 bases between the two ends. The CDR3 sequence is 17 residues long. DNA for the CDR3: TGTGCCAGCAGTCCACCAGCCTCGAGGGGCAGGCACAATGAGCAGTTCTTC. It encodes CASSPPASRGRHNEQFF.